These 29 T cell receptor beta chains were all obtained from the same sample, sequenced in a study of T-cell reconstitution after alpha-beta-depleted transplantation in children. Library preparation (for TCRbeta) was performed with unique molecular identifiers. MiXCR, run by TCRdb on the PCR reads, gives a single entry per CDR3 protein. The sample yields roughly 500,000 distinct CDR3 sequences, over 25% seen once. The sequenced sample was PBMCs from the stem cell graft donor, obtained from the stem cell graft. These receptors came from a human donor who donated a stem cell graft to a child with aplastic anemia.

This chain joins TRBV6-5 and TRBJ2-1, with a tentative D call TRBD2 (5 bases). Trimming took 2 bases from V and 4 from J, leaving 12 bases between them. This CDR3 is built from 15 residues. Germline-derived CDR1 and CDR2 are MNHEY and SVGAGI. The CDR3 region has the DNA TGTGCCAGCAGTTACGAGGGCCCCTCGTACAATGAGCAGTTCTTC. The encoded protein is CASSYEGPSYNEQFF.

The J gene is TRBJ2-3, the V gene TRBV29-1; TRBD1 is a possible D gene (5 bases). Per germline, CDR1 SQVTM and CDR2 ANQGSEA. The CDR3 has 13 amino acids. V shed 4 bases and J shed 5 bases, with 13 bases lying between them. The CDR3 is CSVGGHLQDTQYF. CDR3 in DNA: TGCAGCGTTGGCGGACACCTGCAAGATACGCAGTATTTT.

This clonotype was seen ten or more times. This chain links TRBV11-1 with TRBJ2-5, with 7 bases identical to TRBD1. After removal of 5 bases from V and 1 base from J, the junction contained 1 base not matched to a gene. The CDR3 contains 13 residues. Looked up from germline, CDR1 is SGHAT and CDR2 is FQDESV (reference sequence). The CDR3 sequence is CASSQGVQETQYF. CDR3 in DNA: TGTGCCAGCAGCCAGGGGGTCCAAGAGACCCAGTACTTC.

V and J are TRBV5-1 and TRBJ2-1; either TRBD1 or TRBD2 may supply D (5 bases each). The germline V gene encodes CDR1 SGHRS and CDR2 YFSETQ. V lost 6 bases, J lost 6 bases, and 13 bases lay in between. The CDR3 consists of 13 residues. The CDR3 DNA reads TGCGCCAGCAAATGGGGGACGGGCAATGAGCAGTTCTTC. Protein sequence: CASKWGTGNEQFF.

This sequence joins TRBV5-1 and TRBJ2-5; 13 positions agree with TRBD2. This CDR3 spans 15 amino acids. V shed 3 bases, J shed 5 bases, and the junction held 4 bases outside the gene matches. Germline V gene sequence: CDR1 SGHRS, CDR2 YFSETQ. The CDR3 DNA reads TGCGCCAGCAGCTGGACTAGCGGGAGTTCGGAGACCCAGTACTTC. It codes for CASSWTSGSSETQYF.

This clonotype was counted between two and nine times. The rearrangement uses TRBV12-3 or TRBV12-4 and TRBJ1-5; 7 bases fit TRBD1. CDR3 size: 14 residues. V gave up 5 bases and J gave up 6 bases; unmatched junction bases: 7. The CDR3 sequence is CASSGQVGSQPQHF. In DNA, the CDR3 is TGTGCCAGCAGTGGACAGGTTGGGAGTCAGCCCCAGCATTTT.

The rearrangement joins TRBV6-1 to TRBJ1-2; D is perhaps TRBD1 (5 bases). This CDR3 comprises 12 residues. Trimming removed 2 bases from V and 8 bases from J, with 9 bases in between. The germline CDR1 and CDR2 sequences are MNHNS and SASEGT. The CDR3 DNA sequence: TGTGCCAGCAGTGAATCGTCAGGGGGCTACACCTTC. Translation: CASSESSGGYTF.

This chain joins TRBV7-2 and TRBJ1-3; D perhaps matches TRBD1 (5 bases). V was shortened by 2 bases and J by 4 bases, with 15 bases between the two germline ends. CDR1 SGHTA and CDR2 FQGNSA come from the germline V gene. The CDR3 has 16 amino acids. The CDR3 bases are TGTGCCAGCAGCTTAAGCCAGGGAGTAGGAGGAAACACCATATATTTT. This encodes CASSLSQGVGGNTIYF.

This clonotype was recorded a few times. The rearrangement uses TRBV7-9 and TRBJ2-6; 10 bases line up with TRBD1. There are 16 residues in the CDR3. Germline V gene data show CDR1 as SEHNR and CDR2 as FQNEAQ (reference sequence). V was clipped by 6 bases and J by 2 bases; unmatched bases: 4. The CDR3 here is CASRRTGGTGANVLTF. As DNA, the CDR3 is TGTGCCAGCAGACGGACAGGGGGGACTGGGGCCAACGTCCTGACTTTC.

Concerning this clonotype itself: A much bigger clone sits one base away, suggesting this may be a read error. This chain joins TRBV15 and TRBJ2-5, with D possibly called TRBD1 or TRBD2 (6 bases each). The length of the CDR3 is 14 residues. The germline V gene encodes CDR1 LNHNV and CDR2 YYDKDF (reference sequence). The CDR3 sequence is CATSRDRGQETHYF. The CDR3 DNA reads as TGTGCCACCAGCAGAGATCGGGGGCAAGAGACCCACTACTTC.

The chain links TRBV28 to TRBJ1-1, with unresolved D. V was trimmed by 2 bases and J by 2 bases, leaving 12 bases between them. This CDR3 contains 15 residues. Germline CDR1 MDHEN, CDR2 SYDVKM. The CDR3 bases are TGTGCCAGCAGTTTAGCTCCAGCTATCAACACTGAAGCTTTCTTT. It translates to CASSLAPAINTEAFF.

This clonotype was counted a few times. The chain couples TRBV6-1 to TRBJ2-2; D gene unclear. V lost 7 bases and J 3 bases, leaving 24 bases between the germline ends. The CDR3 sequence is 18 residues long. Germline V lookup: CDR1 MNHNS, CDR2 SASEGT. As DNA, the CDR3 is TGTGCCAGCACCCCGGACGTCAGGAGACTCCAGTACACCGGGGAGCTGTTTTTT. Translated, it gives CASTPDVRRLQYTGELFF.

This clonotype showed up just a few times. The CDR3 bases are TGTGCCAGCAGCTCGCGACAGGGTCATGAAAAACTGTTTTTT. Encoded protein: CASSSRQGHEKLFF. The chain uses TRBV7-2 and TRBJ1-4; TRBD1 agrees at 7 bases. CDR3 length: 14 residues. Per germline, CDR1 SGHTA and CDR2 FQGNSA. V gave up 4 bases and J gave up 6 bases; unmatched junction bases: 5.

This chain links TRBV27 with TRBJ2-7; 16 bases match TRBD2. CDR1 is MNHEY and CDR2 is SMNVEV in the germline V gene (reference sequence). The ends lost 6 bases at V and 2 bases at J; junction bases unmatched: 10. CDR3 length: 18 amino acids. The CDR3 spells CASRPGLAGGIITYEQYV. In nucleotides, the CDR3 is TGTGCCAGCAGGCCGGGACTAGCGGGAGGGATTATCACCTACGAGCAGTACGTC.

This clonotype turned up a few times. The chain combines TRBV30 with TRBJ2-7; D assignment may be TRBD1 or TRBD2 (5 bases each). V lost 5 bases and J 7 bases, leaving 21 bases between the germline ends. The CDR3 runs 14 residues. Germline V CDR1 and CDR2: GTSNPN, SVGIG (reference sequence). CDR3 in amino acids: CAWDGTSVPSEQYF. Written as DNA, the CDR3 is TGTGCCTGGGACGGGACCAGCGTTCCTAGTGAGCAGTACTTC.

This clonotype was observed at least ten times. V gene TRBV20-1 combines with J gene TRBJ1-2; TRBD1 aligns across 8 bases. The CDR3 totals 13 residues. The V and J ends lost 3 bases and 8 bases, in that order; junction bases with no gene match: 8. CDR1 and CDR2 from the germline V gene are DFQATT and SNEGSKA (reference sequence). The CDR3 reads CSARPVQGAGYTF. The CDR3 DNA reads TGCAGTGCTAGGCCTGTTCAGGGGGCAGGCTACACCTTC.

This chain uses TRBV28 with TRBJ1-5; TRBD1 might be the D (5 bases). CDR1 MDHEN and CDR2 SYDVKM come from the germline V gene. CDR3 length equals 15 residues. Deletions cut 4 bases from V and 7 bases from J, with 17 bases between. In nucleotides, the CDR3 is TGTGCCAGCAGTTGGGACTCCGAGAGGGTCCAGCCCCAGCATTTT. This codes for CASSWDSERVQPQHF.

This clonotype has only a few counts. The chain joins TRBV25-1 to TRBJ1-1, with a possible D match to TRBD1 (5 bases). The CDR3 sequence is 15 residues long. The ends were cut back, 6 bases at V and 4 bases at J, with 18 bases in the middle. CDR1 and CDR2 (germline): MGHDK, SYGVNS. The CDR3: CASSIGTAGSTEAFF. Here the CDR3 DNA reads TGTGCCAGCAGCATTGGGACGGCGGGGAGCACTGAAGCTTTCTTT.

The chain joins TRBV20-1 to TRBJ1-4; a weak D match, TRBD1 (6 bases). Trimming shortened V by 6 bases and J by 4 bases, and 12 bases separated the two germline ends. The CDR3 extends over 13 amino acids. Germline V gene sequence: CDR1 DFQATT, CDR2 SNEGSKA (reference sequence). The CDR3 DNA reads TGCAGTGCGGCGGGGGGCGGTAATGAAAAACTGTTTTTT. Translation gives CSAAGGGNEKLFF.

This chain connects TRBV28 to TRBJ2-1, with D unresolved. This CDR3 has 19 residues. Deletions cut 1 base from V and 5 bases from J, with 24 bases between. The V gene's germline CDR1 is MDHEN and CDR2 SYDVKM. The CDR3 DNA reads TGTGCCAGCAGTTTATTCTTCCGATTTTGGAACTCCCGGAACAATGAGCAGTTCTTC. Protein product: CASSLFFRFWNSRNNEQFF.

The rearrangement joins TRBV5-6 to TRBJ2-1; perhaps TRBD1 as D (5 bases). The CDR3 sequence is 16 residues long. The germline V gene encodes CDR1 SGHDT and CDR2 YYEEEE. Trimming removed 0 bases at V and 2 bases at J, with 12 bases between. CDR3 residues: CASSLDIGRAYNEQFF. CDR3 in DNA: TGTGCCAGCAGCTTGGATATCGGCAGGGCCTACAATGAGCAGTTCTTC.

In this sample, this clonotype turned up a few times. The genes are TRBV11-3 and TRBJ2-2, with 7 bases matching TRBD1. The germline V gene encodes CDR1 SGHNT and CDR2 YENEEA. V lost 5 bases to trimming and J lost 4 bases; unmatched junction nucleotides: 7. The CDR3 sequence is 15 residues long. The CDR3 region has the DNA TGTGCCAGCAGCCCAAGGGGGCAGACCACCGGGGAGCTGTTTTTT. It encodes CASSPRGQTTGELFF.

This sequence joins TRBV5-1 and TRBJ1-1; 7 nucleotides line up with TRBD1. CDR1 and CDR2 from the germline V gene are SGHRS and YFSETQ. Trimming cost V 0 bases and J 6 bases; bases outside gene matches: 8. The CDR3 is made up of 15 amino acids. The CDR3 protein is CASSLGGQAGPEAFF. The DNA for the CDR3 is TGCGCCAGCAGCTTGGGAGGACAGGCAGGGCCTGAAGCTTTCTTT. Full variable domain (remainder filled in from reference TRBV5-1 and TRBJ1-1): KAGVTQTPRYLIKTRGQQVTLSCSPISGHRSVSWYQQTPGQGLQFLFEYFSETQRNKGNFPGRFSGRQFSNSRSEMNVSTLELGDSALYLCASSLGGQAGPEAFFGQGTRLTVV.

This clonotype came up a few times. V and J are TRBV10-3 and TRBJ2-7; D call uncertain. The CDR3 totals 13 residues. Germline V lookup: CDR1 ENHRY, CDR2 SYGVKD. V was trimmed by 0 bases and J by 3 bases, leaving 6 bases between them. The CDR3 nucleotides read TGTGCCATCAGTGAGTCGGACGGCTACGAGCAGTACTTC. This codes for CAISESDGYEQYF.

The chain carries TRBV20-1 and TRBJ2-1, with a tentative D call TRBD2 (5 bases). CDR1 and CDR2 from the germline V gene are DFQATT and SNEGSKA (reference sequence). Trimming removed 0 bases from V and 9 bases from J, with 18 bases in between. This CDR3 contains 15 residues. The CDR3 spells CSARDPGSGIGEQFF. The CDR3 DNA sequence: TGCAGTGCTAGAGACCCCGGAAGCGGCATAGGTGAGCAGTTCTTC.

The chain combines TRBV15 with TRBJ2-5, with D unresolved. This CDR3 has 12 amino acids. Germline-derived CDR1 and CDR2 are LNHNV and YYDKDF (reference sequence). V was cut by 1 base and J by 4 bases, with 4 bases left in between. CDR3 nucleotides: TGTGCCACCAGCAGAGTCGTAGAGACCCAGTACTTC. Translation: CATSRVVETQYF. Full variable domain (outside the CDR3, taken from reference TRBV15 and TRBJ2-5): DAMVIQNPRYQVTQFGKPVTLSCSQTLNHNVMYWYQQKSSQAPKLLFHYYDKDFNNEADTPDNFQSRRPNTSFCFLDIRSPGLGDTAMYLCATSRVVETQYFGPGTRLLVL.

The chain has TRBV20-1 and TRBJ1-4; D is perhaps TRBD1 (6 bases). Trimming left V 0 bases short and J 15 bases short, with 17 bases between. The CDR3 sequence is 13 residues long. Germline CDR1 reads DFQATT; CDR2 reads SNEGSKA (reference sequence). DNA for the CDR3: TGCAGTGCTAGAGATCCCGGGGGGCTAGTGTTGTTTTTT. It codes for CSARDPGGLVLFF.

This clonotype has just a few counts. V usage is TRBV29-1 and J usage is TRBJ2-1, with 11 bases fitting TRBD2. The germline V gene encodes CDR1 SQVTM and CDR2 ANQGSEA. With V trimmed by 5 bases and J by 8 bases, 11 bases remained unmatched. This CDR3 has 15 amino acids. This CDR3 reads CSVFELAGVMDEQFF. CDR3 bases: TGCAGCGTTTTCGAACTAGCGGGAGTGATGGATGAGCAGTTCTTC.

The CDR3 DNA reads as TGTGCCAGCATCCCCGGGACTAGCGGGCCCAACAATGAGCAGTTCTTC. Translation: CASIPGTSGPNNEQFF. The chain links TRBV7-9 to TRBJ2-1; 12 bases map to TRBD2. The germline CDR1 and CDR2 sequences are SEHNR and FQNEAQ (reference sequence). The V and J ends lost 7 bases and 5 bases, in that order; junction bases with no gene match: 9. The CDR3 sequence is 16 residues long.